The clone carrying this TCR beta chain was observed a handful of times. No antigen is known for it. The data are from a study of T cell repertoires in cytomegalovirus infection. At the level of the study: Carrying CMV and the relevant HLA type showed in public TCR beta signatures.

General observations from the study: Ex vivo, HLA-C-restricted CMV-specific TCR beta clonotypes prevailed over the rest of the response.

TCRdb itself ran the reads through MiXCR, one entry per CDR3 protein. Here the sample spans about a million distinct CDR3 sequences, 30% to 40% being singletons. Germline CDR1 and CDR2: DFQATT and SNEGSKA (reference sequence). V was clipped by 0 bases and J by 4 bases, with 5 bases between them. The CDR3 has 12 amino acids. The sample was cultured CD8+ T cells from PBMCs, taken from culture after CMV antigen stimulation. This sequence originates from a human donor in good health (CMV status not recorded). Some clones in this sample may be carry-over from other donors' samples. The chain combines TRBV20-1 with TRBJ2-3; D not certain. DNA for the CDR3: TGCAGTGCTAGAGATCCGGCAGATACGCAGTATTTT. It yields the protein CSARDPADTQYF.